This T cell receptor (beta chain) was obtained from a study of shared clonotypes between healthy human individuals. Study observations and caveats: Non-shared clonotypes were found to have lower generation probabilities than the clonotypes that were shared by all four of the sorted-subset donors.

V shed 6 bases and J shed 10 bases, with 10 bases lying between them. Germline lookup yields CDR1 MNHEY and CDR2 SVGAGI. CDR3 length: 12 residues. This clone has a handful of counts. Antigen unknown. The CD4+ fraction was divided into a CD45RA+ naive subset and a CD45RA-negative memory subset. On sorted subsets, replicate PCRs used about 0.2 ug DNA, or 31,000 or so T cell genomes. As processed by the authors: ImmunoSEQ junction-only sequences lacked quality scores, so their filtering differed. TCRdb's copy holds only in-frame clones and misses some; the assay was immunoSEQ multiplex PCR. That table gives V, J and clone size, and the DNA gave D and trimming. This sample has over a million clones; 60% to 80% occur once, and the top ten carry roughly 1.5%.

The clonotype was recovered from a man in his late teens or twenties in good health. This sequence joins TRBV6-5 and TRBJ1-6, with D possibly matching TRBD1 (5 bases). What was sequenced was memory CD4+ T cells sorted from blood. Indicated subset: CD45RA-negative fraction. The CDR3 here is CASSGAGSPLHF. Written as DNA, the CDR3 is TGTGCCAGCAGCGGGGCGGGATCACCCCTCCACTTT.